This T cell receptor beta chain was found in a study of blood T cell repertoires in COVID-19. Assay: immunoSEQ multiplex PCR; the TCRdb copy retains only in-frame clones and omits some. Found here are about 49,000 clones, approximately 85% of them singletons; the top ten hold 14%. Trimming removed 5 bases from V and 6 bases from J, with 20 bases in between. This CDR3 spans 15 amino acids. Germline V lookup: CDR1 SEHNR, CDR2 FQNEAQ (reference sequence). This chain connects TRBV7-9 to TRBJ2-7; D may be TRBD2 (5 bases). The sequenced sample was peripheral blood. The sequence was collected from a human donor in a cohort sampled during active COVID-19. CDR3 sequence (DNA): TGTGCCAGCAGCGCGGCTGCGGGCGCATCGTCCGAGCAGTACTTC. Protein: CASSAAAGASSEQYF.